Sequencing of this T cell receptor beta chain was carried out in a study of blood T cells in healthy people across ages (dated by TCRdb to between 2015 and 2017). Context from the whole study: In model experiments, roughly one uniquely barcoded TCR beta cDNA molecule per two T cells was captured by template switching. Age-related changes in TCR beta repertoire diversity were measured in the study by deep sequencing normalized with unique cDNA molecular identifiers. The donors were split into four age groups: young (average approximately 16 years), middle-aged (roughly 39), aged (approximately 59) and long-lived (about 82). Two additional independent replicas of 1 million unique cDNA reads from the same blood draw were analyzed for two donors (one aged 18 to 29 and one aged 80 or older). The study at large found these results: There was a strong correlation between observed TCR beta diversity and the percentage of naive T cells measured by flow cytometry. Observed TCR beta diversity per million T cells fell roughly linearly with age, and a significant reduction was already apparent by age approximately 41. Because donor CMV infection status was unknown, age-related changes in expanded clonotypes were potentially confounded. Compared with the aged group, the long-lived group had more naive CD4+ T cells, fewer expanded clones and increased TCR diversity, a pattern suggesting age selection. Because profiling used bulk unsorted PBMCs, naive and antigen-experienced compartments could not be compared conclusively. Estimates of total diversity from one million sequenced T cells were regarded as lower bounds and underestimates.

The protocol used for the library was 5' RACE. TCRdb shows the sequencer as Illumina HiSeq 2500. A second PCR of roughly 7 to 11 cycles was performed with a sample-barcoded 5' primer and a J-beta primer mix. Each TCR beta cDNA molecule received a unique molecular identifier from a template-switch 5' adaptor carrying 12 random nucleotides. Each sample yielded at least 3 million CDR3-containing paired-end reads. All of the RNA was converted into first-strand cDNA using the Mint cDNA synthesis kit, with a TRBC-specific oligonucleotide serving as the primer. After uracil-DNA glycosylase treatment, a first 18-cycle PCR used universal primers M1SS and BC2_uni_R on all cDNA. Per the source publication's procedure: Each sample was normalized by randomly selecting 1 million high-quality reads, each carrying a distinct molecular identifier. Instead of being binned into consensus sequences, reads with shared molecular identifiers were discarded. MiTCR, with a Q25 quality threshold and the strictest error-elimination algorithm, was used for CDR3 identification, clonotype clustering and error correction. A nonparametric unseen species model with Euler transformation was used to estimate lower-bound total TCR beta diversity. TCRdb handled the public reads itself, with Q25 trimming in fastp and clone calling in MiXCR, and kept productive beta chains. Merged by CDR3 protein, the rows form single entries marked with the most common genes and DNA. In this record, the V and J calls reflect TCRdb's handling and not the investigators' own analysis. For this sample there are 750,000 to 950,000 distinct CDR3 sequences; under 30% appear just once. The ten largest account for around 3% of the sample.

Comments on this clonotype: The target of this receptor is not known. No much larger clone is present one base from it, and per-base qualities are unavailable.

After removal of 4 bases from V and 9 bases from J, the junction retains 13 bases not matched to a gene. Sequences MNHNS (CDR1) and SASEGT (CDR2) are obtained from the germline V gene. The CDR3 sequence holds 17 residues, the cysteine and phenylalanine included. Only CDR3 DNA remains: 51 bases, in frame from the first base. The roughly 42 donors, aged about 6 to 95 years, were systemically healthy Caucasian individuals from Russia. Around 10 milliliters of peripheral blood were drawn from each donor into EDTA-treated Vacutainer tubes. Ficoll-Paque density-gradient centrifugation was used to isolate PBMCs, with at least 6 million obtained per sample. Trizol reagent was used to extract total RNA from the PBMCs, yielding at least 6 micrograms per sample. For every donor, an aliquot of PBMCs went through flow cytometry to measure the percentages of naive CD45RAhigh/CD27high T cells. The same sample was also studied in work on T cells of mothers and their children. As noted in the second study: Nine systemically healthy Caucasian individuals served as donors, namely three mothers together with their six children. cDNA synthesis consumed the entire amount of extracted RNA, loaded at approximately 1.4 ug RNA in each 15 ul reaction. In the second PCR, the M1S primer introduced both the sample barcodes and 2-4 random nucleotides. Over 9.5 million TCR beta CDR3 reads came from each mother, compared with approximately 2.8 million reads from each child. In both related and unrelated pairs, thymic selection shapes the output of TCR recombination in a similar way, with inherited differences having only a minor effect. Normalized repertoire overlap was always found to be slightly, but never significantly, higher in related mother-child pairs than in unrelated mother-child pairs. No persistent microchimeric T cell clones were found, with a detection sensitivity of around 100 clones per million clonotypes. Deep NGS was used in the study to compare the TCR beta repertoires of mothers and children and to look for features that separate related mother-child pairs from unrelated individuals. Mothers averaged roughly 40 +/- 4 years of age and children averaged roughly 10 +/- 4 years. Libraries were sequenced on Illumina HiSeq 2000 with 100+100 nt paired-end reads after adapter ligation with NEBNext reagents. Mother and child libraries were prepared a month apart and sequenced in separate runs to prevent cross-contamination. Each donor had between roughly 500,000 and 2,200,000 distinct TCR beta clonotypes identified. Naive TCR beta clonotypes were estimated from low-frequency clonotypes matched to each donor's FACS-determined naive share, without sorting.

This receptor was taken from a boy aged 10-17 years in good health. Sequencing used blood. The rearranged segments are TRBV6-1 and TRBJ1-6; 9 central bases correspond to TRBD1. The bases are TGTGCCAGCAGTGGGTGGTTAGGACAGGGGAGTAGTTCACCCCTCCACTTT. Its protein reads: CASSGWLGQGSSSPLHF.